Shown below are 25 T cell receptor beta chains from a single sample sequenced in a study of OX40 agonist ivuxolimab in advanced cancers. Profiled with immunoSEQ multiplex PCR; TCRdb holds only in-frame clones, not every one. The sample lists fewer than 60,000 clones, around 87% seen once, with about 1.7% in the top ten. The specimen was CD4+ or CD8+ T cells sorted from blood, collected in a trial of the OX40 agonist ivuxolimab. The origin of the receptors is an adult with an advanced solid tumor such as melanoma, head and neck, liver or kidney cancer.

The V call is TRBV7-2, the J call TRBJ2-1, with TRBD2 matching 7 bases. V lost 1 base, J lost 9 bases, and 21 bases stayed unmatched. Per the germline V gene, CDR1 is SGHTA and CDR2 is FQGNSA. The CDR3 consists of 19 residues. In DNA form, the CDR3 reads TGTGCCAGCAGCTTAGTGCCGACTACCAGAACAGACGGGGAGGGTGAGCAGTTCTTC. This encodes CASSLVPTTRTDGEGEQFF.

The genes are TRBV7-8 and TRBJ1-4, with D maybe TRBD1 (5 bases). V lost 2 bases and J lost 1, with 5 bases in between. This CDR3 has 14 residues. Germline CDR1 SGHVS, CDR2 FQNEAQ. The DNA for the CDR3 is TGTGCCAGCAGCTTACAGGGAACTAATGAAAAACTGTTTTTT. Encoded protein: CASSLQGTNEKLFF. The entire variable domain, with the rest obtained from reference TRBV7-8 and TRBJ1-4, is as follows: GAGVSQSPRYKVAKRGQDVALRCDPISGHVSLFWYQQALGQGPEFLTYFQNEAQLDKSGLPSDRFFAERPEGSVSTLKIQRTQQEDSAVYLCASSLQGTNEKLFFGSGTQLSVL.

The chain carries TRBV4-1 and TRBJ1-4; TRBD1 agrees at 11 bases. The CDR3 length is 16 residues. V shed 0 bases and J 5 bases; nucleotides not matched to a gene: 2. Germline loops: CDR1 MGHRA, CDR2 YSYEKL. CDR3 amino acids: CASSQDGTGGNEKLFF. Written as DNA, the CDR3 is TGCGCCAGCAGCCAAGATGGGACAGGGGGAAATGAAAAACTGTTTTTT.

The rearrangement uses TRBV16 and TRBJ1-2; D gene unclear. This CDR3 contains 11 residues. The V end was cut by 6 bases, the J end by 5 bases, with 7 bases between. CDR1 KGHSY and CDR2 FQNENV come from the germline V gene. The chain's CDR3 is CASRGTYGYTF. The CDR3, as DNA: TGTGCCAGCAGGGGAACTTATGGCTACACCTTC.

The genes are TRBV6-5 and TRBJ2-3; 10 bases map to TRBD2. With V trimmed by 5 bases and J by 1 base, 0 bases remained unmatched. The CDR3 runs 14 residues. The germline CDR1 and CDR2 sequences are MNHEY and SVGAGI. This CDR3 is CASSLAGGTDTQYF. In nucleotides, the CDR3 is TGTGCCAGCAGTCTAGCGGGGGGCACAGATACGCAGTATTTT.

This clone showed up just once. This rearrangement joins TRBV4-1 to TRBJ2-3; maybe TRBD1 (6 bases). Germline V gives CDR1 MGHRA, CDR2 YSYEKL. V lost 1 base, J lost 0 bases, and 20 bases lay in between. The CDR3 has 19 amino acids. For the CDR3, the DNA is TGCGCCAGCAGCCAAGGTCCGGCTTTCAGGGGAACTAGCACAGATACGCAGTATTTT. It yields the protein CASSQGPAFRGTSTDTQYF.

This clone came up once. The chain recombines TRBV7-2 with TRBJ1-6; 9 bases are shared with TRBD1. V gave up 6 bases and J gave up 10 bases; unmatched junction bases: 7. The CDR3 spans 14 residues. Looked up from germline, CDR1 is SGHTA and CDR2 is FQGNSA. CDR3 DNA sequence: TGTGCCAGCAGGGAACAGGGGGCGAACTCACCCCTCCACTTT. Translation: CASREQGANSPLHF. Together with reference TRBV7-2 and TRBJ1-6, the CDR3 gives the full variable domain: GAGVSQSPSNKVTEKGKDVELRCDPISGHTALYWYRQSLGQGLEFLIYFQGNSAPDKSGLPSDRFSAERTGGSVSTLTIQRTQQEDSAVYLCASREQGANSPLHFGNGTRLTVT.

The chain combines TRBV20-1 with TRBJ1-5, with unresolved D. The V and J ends lost 6 bases and 5 bases respectively, with 8 bases between them. Germline V gene data show CDR1 as DFQATT and CDR2 as SNEGSKA (reference sequence). The CDR3 covers 11 residues. The CDR3 sequence is CSAARDQPQHF. Here the CDR3 DNA reads TGCAGTGCCGCGCGGGATCAGCCCCAGCATTTT.

This chain joins TRBV2 and TRBJ2-3; weak D call: TRBD2 (7 bases). Between the trimmed V and J ends, which lost 8 bases and 3 bases, there was a span of 12 bases. The length of the CDR3 is 13 residues. The germline CDR1 and CDR2 sequences are SNHLY and FYNNEI. The CDR3 region has the DNA TGTGCCAGCGGGGGGCGGGAGACAGATACGCAGTATTTT. This codes for CASGGRETDTQYF.

This clone is medium-sized within its sample. The J gene is TRBJ2-7, the V gene TRBV20-1; D ambiguous. V lost 0 bases and J 2 bases, leaving 2 bases between the germline ends. The CDR3 has 11 residues. Germline CDR1 reads DFQATT; CDR2 reads SNEGSKA (reference sequence). CDR3 region: CSARETYEQYF. The CDR3 DNA is TGCAGTGCTAGAGAGACCTACGAGCAGTACTTC.

This sequence joins TRBV4-3 and TRBJ1-6; D call uncertain. The CDR3 runs to 16 residues. From germline, CDR1 is LGHNA and CDR2 YSLEER. V was trimmed by 1 base and J by 7 bases, leaving 14 bases between them. The CDR3 DNA reads as TGCGCCAGCAGCCAAGTTAGGGAAACCCCGAATTCACCCCTCCACTTT. Its translation is CASSQVRETPNSPLHF.

This clone was counted between two and nine times. The identical CDR3 is also encoded by other nucleotide sequences in the sample. The chain couples TRBV6-5 to TRBJ1-3, with D tentatively TRBD1 (5 bases). V was pared by 3 bases and J by 2 bases, with 8 bases between. CDR1 is MNHEY and CDR2 is SVGAGI in the germline V gene. CDR3 length equals 14 residues. Here the CDR3 reads CASSYRGPGNTIYF. DNA for the CDR3: TGTGCCAGCAGTTATCGGGGCCCTGGAAACACCATATATTTT.

The V and J genes are TRBV18 and TRBJ2-5; D possibly corresponds to TRBD1 (5 bases). The CDR3 spans 13 residues. Per germline, CDR1 KGHSH and CDR2 LQKENI. The germline V and J ends were trimmed by 3 bases and 2 bases, with 7 bases remaining between them. The CDR3 region is CASSPTVQETQYF. For the CDR3, the DNA is TGTGCCAGCTCACCGACAGTTCAAGAGACCCAGTACTTC.

The chain employs TRBV27 and TRBJ1-2; 10 bases fit TRBD1. Germline V gives CDR1 MNHEY, CDR2 SMNVEV (reference sequence). With V trimmed by 6 bases and J by 0 bases, 16 bases remained unmatched. The CDR3 spans 19 residues. In DNA, the CDR3 is TGTGCCAGCAGCCCCGACCGGGACAGGGGCCTTCTCGCTAACTATGGCTACACCTTC. Translating gives CASSPDRDRGLLANYGYTF.

The table lists this clone with a few counts. The CDR3 DNA reads as TGTGCCAGCGCCTCGGGACCCAACTATGGCTACACCTTC. This codes for CASASGPNYGYTF. The chain couples TRBV28 to TRBJ1-2; possible D gene TRBD1, 5 bases. CDR1 MDHEN and CDR2 SYDVKM come from the germline V gene. The CDR3 consists of 13 residues. V was pared by 8 bases and J by 2 bases, with 12 bases between.

This clone was recorded only once. CDR3 protein: CASSLRGRLAGDTDTQYF. The CDR3, as DNA: TGTGCCAGCAGTTTACGGGGAAGGCTAGCGGGGGACACAGATACGCAGTATTTT. This chain links TRBV27 with TRBJ2-3; 10 bases align to TRBD2. The CDR3 is 18 amino acids. The germline V gene has CDR1 MNHEY and CDR2 SMNVEV (reference sequence). V shed 2 bases and J 2 bases; nucleotides not matched to a gene: 10.

This chain links TRBV28 with TRBJ1-2, with 9 bases identical to TRBD1. The length of the CDR3 is 13 residues. Germline CDR1 is MDHEN and CDR2 is SYDVKM. Trimming at V came to 5 bases and at J to 5 bases, leaving 3 bases not matched to a gene. The CDR3 spells CASSGTGRYGYTF. The CDR3 nucleotides read TGTGCCAGCAGTGGGACAGGGAGATATGGCTACACCTTC.

The rearrangement joins TRBV18 to TRBJ2-1; D might be TRBD2 (6 bases). The CDR3 has 13 residues. V was shortened by 3 bases and J by 8 bases, with 11 bases between the two germline ends. The germline gives CDR1 KGHSH, CDR2 LQKENI. The CDR3, as DNA: TGTGCCAGCTCACCCCCTTCTAGCGATGAGCAGTTCTTC. This gives the protein CASSPPSSDEQFF. The whole variable domain, remainder taken from reference TRBV18 and TRBJ2-1, is NAGVMQNPRHLVRRRGQEARLRCSPMKGHSHVYWYRQLPEEGLKFMVYLQKENIIDESGMPKERFSAEFPKEGPSILRIQQVVRGDSAAYFCASSPPSSDEQFFGPGTRLTVL.

The chain links TRBV7-2 to TRBJ1-4; D is perhaps TRBD1 (5 bases). In germline, CDR1 is SGHTA, CDR2 FQGNSA. Trimming cost V 5 bases and J 8 bases, with 15 bases left between them. CDR3 length: 14 amino acids. This chain's CDR3 is CASSLGGRQEKLFF. CDR3 sequence (DNA): TGTGCCAGCAGCCTGGGGGGGAGACAAGAAAAACTGTTTTTT.

This chain uses TRBV28 with TRBJ2-3; TRBD2 matches at 8 bases. The CDR3 loop spans 15 amino acids. The V gene end was trimmed by 6 bases and the J gene end by 6 bases; junction bases not matched to a gene: 11. The V gene's germline CDR1 is MDHEN and CDR2 SYDVKM. The CDR3 loop is CASSPSGSGMDTQYF. The CDR3 nucleotides read TGTGCCAGCAGCCCCAGCGGGAGTGGAATGGATACGCAGTATTTT.

The rearrangement joins TRBV30 to TRBJ1-4; tentatively, D is TRBD1 (5 bases). Per germline, CDR1 GTSNPN and CDR2 SVGIG (reference sequence). With 2 bases removed from V and 0 bases from J, the gap between germline ends came to 10 bases. This CDR3 contains 15 residues. The CDR3 DNA reads as TGTGCCTGGAGTACCCCCAGGGCAACTAATGAAAAACTGTTTTTT. Protein sequence: CAWSTPRATNEKLFF.

V usage is TRBV7-8 and J usage is TRBJ1-5, with a possible D match to TRBD1 (5 bases). The V gene lost 4 bases and the J gene lost 3 bases, with 19 bases spanning the gap. The CDR3 has 17 residues. The germline V gene has CDR1 SGHVS and CDR2 FQNEAQ. DNA of the CDR3: TGTGCCAGCAGCTCCAATAATGTTCGGGGGTACAATCAGCCCCAGCATTTT. This translates into CASSSNNVRGYNQPQHF.

This clone was found once. The chain joins TRBV6-5 to TRBJ2-1; TRBD1 agrees at 8 bases. The length of the CDR3 is 14 residues. The germline V gene encodes CDR1 MNHEY and CDR2 SVGAGI. Trimming removed 6 bases from V and 4 bases from J; junction bases left unmatched: 5. CDR3 sequence reads: CASRPGQEYNEQFF. The CDR3 nucleotides read TGTGCCAGCAGACCGGGACAGGAATACAATGAGCAGTTCTTC.

J is TRBJ1-6 and V is TRBV5-4, with D perhaps matching TRBD1 (5 bases). The CDR3 is 15 residues long. Trimming pared 0 bases from V and 9 bases from J, leaving 13 bases between. CDR1 is SGHNT and CDR2 is YYREEE in the germline V gene (reference sequence). CDR3 sequence reads: CASSLVKGTGSPLHF. CDR3 DNA: TGTGCCAGCAGCTTGGTGAAGGGGACTGGTTCACCCCTCCACTTT.

The rearrangement links TRBV28 to TRBJ2-1, with 7 positions matching TRBD2. V lost 9 bases and J lost 8; bases outside the gene matches: 4. This CDR3 spans 11 amino acids. The germline V gene has CDR1 MDHEN and CDR2 SYDVKM. The CDR3 DNA sequence: TGTGCCAGTGGACTAGTAGATGAGCAGTTCTTC. This codes for CASGLVDEQFF.